One and the same sample provided the 14 T cell receptor beta chains below, sequenced in a study of OX40 agonist ivuxolimab in advanced cancers. Only in-frame clones appear in the TCRdb table, and some are missing; sequencing was by immunoSEQ multiplex PCR. The top ten clones hold more than 6.5% of a sample with under 50,000 clones, approximately 80% of them seen once. The material was CD4+ or CD8+ T cells sorted from blood, obtained in a trial of the OX40 agonist ivuxolimab. The receptors shown here come from an adult with an advanced solid tumor such as melanoma, head and neck, liver or kidney cancer.

V gene TRBV30 combines with J gene TRBJ1-2; D is possibly TRBD1 (5 bases). The CDR3 length is 15 residues. Trimming took 1 base from V and 5 from J, leaving 17 bases between them. Germline CDR1 reads GTSNPN; CDR2 reads SVGIG (reference sequence). The CDR3 spells CAWSAEQVISYGYTF. CDR3 DNA: TGTGCCTGGAGTGCTGAACAGGTGATTAGTTATGGCTACACCTTC.

The gene calls are TRBV6-5 and TRBJ1-6; D ambiguous. The CDR3 consists of 14 residues. V lost 2 bases and J lost 10, with 12 bases in between. The V gene's germline CDR1 is MNHEY and CDR2 SVGAGI. The CDR3 DNA sequence: TGTGCCAGCAGTTACGGTGTTGAGGACTCACCCCTCCACTTT. Protein sequence: CASSYGVEDSPLHF.

This chain uses TRBV7-2 with TRBJ2-5; tentatively, D is TRBD2 (7 bases). Germline CDR1 SGHTA, CDR2 FQGNSA. V shed 5 bases and J shed 6 bases, with 19 bases lying between them. CDR3 length: 15 residues. CDR3 DNA sequence: TGTGCCAGCAGCCCCAGAGGGGGGGTTGACCAGACCCAGTACTTC. This sequence encodes CASSPRGGVDQTQYF.

This clone was seen a handful of times. The V call is TRBV6-1, the J call TRBJ2-2, with 12 bases aligning to TRBD2. V lost 0 bases, J lost 5 bases, and 16 bases stayed unmatched. The germline gives CDR1 MNHNS, CDR2 SASEGT. The CDR3 contains 21 residues. CDR3: CASSEADRAGLAGLRTGELFF. The CDR3 DNA follows: TGTGCCAGCAGTGAAGCGGACAGGGCAGGACTAGCGGGACTGAGAACCGGGGAGCTGTTTTTT.

A few counts support this clone. The rearrangement joins TRBV6-5 to TRBJ1-1, with TRBD1 matching over 11 bases. Germline trimming cut 6 bases from V and 5 bases from J; bases unmatched to any gene: 5. Germline values: CDR1 MNHEY, CDR2 SVGAGI. The CDR3 totals 14 residues. For the CDR3, the DNA is TGTGCCAGCAGCTTTGGACAGGGGGCTACTGAAGCTTTCTTT. This codes for CASSFGQGATEAFF.

As regards this clone: At the DNA level, this CDR3 is encoded by other sequences in the same sample as well. V usage is TRBV5-1 and J usage is TRBJ2-2; D possibly corresponds to TRBD2 (5 bases). This CDR3 region has 12 residues. The germline V and J ends were trimmed by 2 bases and 6 bases, with 5 bases remaining between them. The germline gives CDR1 SGHRS, CDR2 YFSETQ. The CDR3 DNA sequence: TGCGCCAGCAGCTTCGGGGCCGGGGAGCTGTTTTTT. Translating gives CASSFGAGELFF.

Remarks on this clone: One end of the junction fails to match germline, which may point to a read error. The chain employs TRBV30 and TRBJ1-2, with D unclear. The CDR3 is 10 residues long. Germline assignment: CDR1 GTSNPN and CDR2 SVGIG (reference sequence). The CDR3 DNA sequence: TGTGCCTGGGGGAATGATAGGAGGATCTTC. Amino acids: CAWGNDRRIF.

The chain is built from TRBV12-5 and TRBJ1-5; 8 bases match TRBD1. In germline, CDR1 is LGHNT, CDR2 FRNRAP. The ends lost 5 bases at V and 3 bases at J; junction bases unmatched: 6. The CDR3 spans 15 residues. The CDR3 reads CASGPTTGANQPQHF. The CDR3, as DNA: TGTGCTAGTGGTCCCACGACAGGGGCCAATCAGCCCCAGCATTTT.

The CDR3 region is CASSSGGTGGATGYTF. The CDR3 DNA sequence: TGTGCCAGCAGCTCAGGAGGGACAGGGGGCGCAACTGGCTACACCTTC. The chain couples TRBV5-4 to TRBJ1-2; 12 bases are a match to TRBD1. This CDR3 has 16 amino acids. V gave up 3 bases and J gave up 7 bases; unmatched junction bases: 10. Germline CDR1 reads SGHNT; CDR2 reads YYREEE (reference sequence). Full variable domain (rest looked up from reference TRBV5-4 and TRBJ1-2): ETGVTQSPTHLIKTRGQQVTLRCSSQSGHNTVSWYQQALGQGPQFIFQYYREEENGRGNFPPRFSGLQFPNYSSELNVNALELDDSALYLCASSSGGTGGATGYTFGSGTRLTVV.

The V call is TRBV10-2, the J call TRBJ2-3, with D perhaps matching TRBD2 (6 bases). Germline V gives CDR1 WSHSY, CDR2 SAAADI. This CDR3 has 14 residues. The ends were cut back, 6 bases at V and 5 bases at J, with 15 bases in the middle. CDR3 coding DNA: TGCGCCAGCAGCCCACTAGCCCGGAAAGATACGCAGTATTTT. This gives the protein CASSPLARKDTQYF.

The J gene is TRBJ2-6, the V gene TRBV1. TRBV1 is a known pseudogene. This CDR3 has 17 amino acids. CDR3 sequence (DNA): TGCACCAGCAGGGGTCTAAGTTCACAAAGTCGGGCCAACGTCCTGACTTTC. Encoded protein: CTSRGLSSQSRANVLTF.

This chain's CDR3 is CASSSNAGAETQYF. CDR3 coding DNA: TGTGCCAGCAGTTCCAACGCGGGAGCTGAGACCCAGTACTTC. The V and J genes are TRBV7-2 and TRBJ2-5; 7 bases are a match to TRBD2. The junction had 9 bases not matched to a gene; V was cut back by 6 bases and J by 5 bases. The germline CDR1 and CDR2 sequences are SGHTA and FQGNSA. The CDR3 totals 14 residues.

This sequence joins TRBV7-8 and TRBJ2-7, with 7 nucleotides matching TRBD1. Germline V gene data show CDR1 as SGHVS and CDR2 as FQNEAQ. J was trimmed by 9 bases and V by 5 bases; bases with no gene match: 7. This CDR3 comprises 12 residues. Here the CDR3 DNA reads TGTGCCAGCAGCGCGAGACAGGGTGGGCAGTACTTC. Protein sequence: CASSARQGGQYF.

V usage is TRBV19 and J usage is TRBJ2-7, with 8 bases aligning to TRBD2. V trimming: 3 bases; J trimming: 2 bases; junction bases outside the gene matches: 3. CDR1 and CDR2 (germline): LNHDA, SQIVND (reference sequence). This CDR3 has 14 amino acids. The CDR3 spells CASSIPGRAYEQYF. The DNA for the CDR3 is TGTGCCAGTAGTATCCCCGGGAGGGCCTACGAGCAGTACTTC.